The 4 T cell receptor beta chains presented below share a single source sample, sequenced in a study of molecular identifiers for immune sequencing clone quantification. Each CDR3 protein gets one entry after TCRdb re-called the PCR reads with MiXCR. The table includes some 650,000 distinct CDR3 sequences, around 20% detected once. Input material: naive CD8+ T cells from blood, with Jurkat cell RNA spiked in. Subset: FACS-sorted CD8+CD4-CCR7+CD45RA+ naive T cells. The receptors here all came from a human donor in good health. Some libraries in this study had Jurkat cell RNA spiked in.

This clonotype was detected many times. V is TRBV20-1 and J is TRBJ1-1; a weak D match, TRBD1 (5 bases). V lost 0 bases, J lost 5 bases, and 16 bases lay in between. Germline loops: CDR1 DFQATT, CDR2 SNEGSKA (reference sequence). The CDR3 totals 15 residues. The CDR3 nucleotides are TGCAGTGCTAGAGACGGGACGAGTTATGGGACTGAAGCTTTCTTT. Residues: CSARDGTSYGTEAFF.

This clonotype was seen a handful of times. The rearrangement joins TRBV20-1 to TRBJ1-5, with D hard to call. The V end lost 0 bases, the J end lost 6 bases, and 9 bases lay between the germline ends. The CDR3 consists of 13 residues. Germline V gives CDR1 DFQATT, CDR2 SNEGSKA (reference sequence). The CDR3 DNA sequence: TGCAGTGCTAGAGATGGGTTTGGTCAGCCCCAGCATTTT. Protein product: CSARDGFGQPQHF.

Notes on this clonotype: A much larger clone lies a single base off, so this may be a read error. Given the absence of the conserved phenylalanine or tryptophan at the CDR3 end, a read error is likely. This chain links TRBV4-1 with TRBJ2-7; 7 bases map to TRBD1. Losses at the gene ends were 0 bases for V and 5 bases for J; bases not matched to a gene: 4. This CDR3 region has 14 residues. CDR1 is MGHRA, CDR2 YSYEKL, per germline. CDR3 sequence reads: CASSQEWGTDEQYL. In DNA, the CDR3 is TGCGCCAGCAGCCAAGAATGGGGGACAGACGAGCAGTACCTC.

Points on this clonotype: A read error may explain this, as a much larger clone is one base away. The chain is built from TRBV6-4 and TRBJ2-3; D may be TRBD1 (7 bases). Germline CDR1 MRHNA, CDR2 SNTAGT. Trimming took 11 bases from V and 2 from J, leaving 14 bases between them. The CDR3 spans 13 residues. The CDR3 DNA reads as TGTGCCTGCACAGGGGACTTCACAGATACGCAGTATTTT. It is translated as CACTGDFTDTQYF.